These 5 T cell receptor beta chains were all obtained from the same sample, sequenced in a study of CD8 T cells in Susac syndrome. The authors reverse transcribed 0.5 to 1 ug RNA with random hexamers. TCRdb fed the immunoSEQ multiplex PCR reads into MiXCR, producing one record per CDR3 protein. The sample records 100,000 to 150,000 distinct CDR3 sequences, roughly 93% being singletons. Sequenced input: CD8+ T cells from PBMCs. The receptors originated from a human donor with multiple sclerosis.

The chain carries TRBV29-1 and TRBJ2-3; D uncertain. The V end was cut by 5 bases, the J end by 2 bases, with 17 bases between. The CDR3 covers 15 residues. Germline loops: CDR1 SQVTM, CDR2 ANQGSEA. Here the CDR3 reads CSVPGQPEFTDTQYF. The CDR3 DNA reads TGCAGCGTTCCCGGGCAGCCCGAATTCACAGATACGCAGTATTTT.

The chain joins TRBV7-9 to TRBJ1-1, with TRBD1 matching 11 bases. Trimming took 3 bases from V and 5 from J; bases not matched to a gene: 8. This CDR3 comprises 16 residues. Per the germline V gene, CDR1 is SEHNR and CDR2 is FQNEAQ (reference sequence). The CDR3 spells CASSFGGQGAETEAFF. Written as DNA, the CDR3 is TGTGCCAGCAGCTTCGGAGGACAGGGGGCCGAAACTGAAGCTTTCTTT.

The J gene is TRBJ2-5, the V gene TRBV7-2, with 7 bases that match TRBD1. Germline CDR1 SGHTA, CDR2 FQGNSA. The CDR3 extends over 16 amino acids. J was trimmed by 1 base and V by 1 base; bases with no gene match: 6. DNA for the CDR3: TGTGCCAGCAGCTTAGGGACAGGAGCTTCCCAAGAGACCCAGTACTTC. It specifies CASSLGTGASQETQYF.

V usage is TRBV7-8 and J usage is TRBJ2-7, with 7 bases fitting TRBD1. V was clipped by 1 base and J by 0 bases; unmatched bases: 9. The CDR3 loop spans 17 amino acids. Per the germline V gene, CDR1 is SGHVS and CDR2 is FQNEAQ. CDR3 loop: CASSLGRTGRNSYEQYF. Here the CDR3 DNA reads TGTGCCAGCAGCTTAGGGAGGACAGGTCGGAACTCCTACGAGCAGTACTTC.

This rearrangement joins TRBV7-6 to TRBJ2-1; 8 positions agree with TRBD1. The CDR3 extends over 16 amino acids. CDR1 and CDR2 from the germline V gene are SGHVS and FNYEAQ. The trim removed 4 bases at V and 0 bases at J, leaving 5 bases unmatched. CDR3: CASSSDRASSYNEQFF. The CDR3 region has the DNA TGTGCCAGCAGCTCGGACAGGGCGAGCTCCTACAATGAGCAGTTCTTC.